Reported below is one T cell receptor (beta chain). This clonotype occurred many times. The antigen it recognizes is unknown. No much larger clonotype is one base removed from it; base qualities were not supplied. The CDR3 runs 15 residues from the cysteine to the phenylalanine. Only the CDR3 portion is preserved as DNA: 45 bases, with reading frame beginning at the first base. For this chain, trimming is 11 bases at the V end and 1 base at the J end, and the number of junction bases without a gene match is 12. Looking up the germline V gene yields CDR1 ENHRY and CDR2 SYGVKD. This sample stems from a study of T cell repertoires in cytomegalovirus infection (dated by TCRdb to between 2018 and 2020). Background on the whole study: Donor HLA type was relevant to the analysis, because carriage of CMV infection together with the matching HLA type was indicated by public TCR beta signatures. What the study reported, not specific to this receptor: In both this cohort and an independent cohort of 352 donors, the cumulative frequency of public TCR beta family members distinguished carriers of CMV infection plus the relevant HLA type. In the ex vivo response, HLA-C-restricted CMV-specific TCR beta clonotypes were dominant, and in two of eight donors the single most frequent clonotype came from this HLA-C-restricted group.

The sequencer listed for this sample is Illumina HiSeq 1500. Through fastp at Q25 and MiXCR, TCRdb rebuilt clones from the public reads, retaining in-frame beta chains. Rows with a matching CDR3 protein are joined into one entry that keeps the most common DNA and genes. This sample gives a few hundred thousand distinct CDR3 sequences in total; 9% to 9.5% of them show up just once. The ten largest clones add up to about 4.5% of the sample. This sequence uses TRBV10-3 and TRBJ2-3; 7 of the junction bases match TRBD1. This sequence was found in a human donor in good health (CMV status not recorded). Some clones in this sample may be carry-over from other donors' samples. Sequenced input: PBMCs. The CDR3 in this case is CASAKGGQRTDTQYF. The DNA is TGTGCCTCTGCCAAAGGGGGACAGCGCACAGATACGCAGTATTTT.